Listed below are T cell receptor beta chains from one sample, sequenced in a study of OX40 agonist ivuxolimab in advanced cancers. TCRdb's copy holds only in-frame clones and misses some; the assay was immunoSEQ multiplex PCR. The sample has about 70,000 clones; roughly 80% are singletons. The sample consisted of CD4+ or CD8+ T cells sorted from blood, taken in a trial of the OX40 agonist ivuxolimab. These receptors originate from an adult with an advanced solid tumor such as melanoma, head and neck, liver or kidney cancer. Both conserved end residues are part of each CDR3. D genes are given only for firm matches. Size is omitted from some rows. Given values are once, few, many or a class for expanded clones.

len: 12
j_gene: TRBJ1-5
d_gene: TRBD1
abundance: few
v_gene: TRBV28
CDR3nt: TGTGCCACCTGGGACAGGAGTCAGCCCCAGCATTTT
CDR3aa: CATWDRSQPQHF

len: 15
j_gene: TRBJ2-2
d_gene: .
abundance: .
v_gene: TRBV6-1
CDR3nt: TGTGCCAGCAGTGTAGGGAGGCTAAACACCGGGGAGCTGTTTTTT
CDR3aa: CASSVGRLNTGELFF

len: 15
j_gene: TRBJ2-2
d_gene: .
abundance: .
v_gene: TRBV6-5
CDR3nt: TGTGCCAGCAGTTACTCCCCACTGAACACCGGGGAGCTGTTTTTT
CDR3aa: CASSYSPLNTGELFF

len: 15
j_gene: TRBJ1-1
d_gene: .
abundance: .
v_gene: TRBV5-1
CDR3nt: TGCGCCAGCAGCTTGACCGGGCCGGGGACCACTGAAGCTTTCTTT
CDR3aa: CASSLTGPGTTEAFF

len: 13
j_gene: TRBJ2-7
d_gene: .
abundance: .
v_gene: TRBV14
CDR3nt: TGTGCCAGCAGCCAAGAGTGGTGGGGCGAGCAGTACTTC
CDR3aa: CASSQEWWGEQYF

len: 13
j_gene: TRBJ2-1
d_gene: .
abundance: few
v_gene: TRBV4-3
CDR3nt: TGCGCCAGCAGCCCCCCAGGGAACAATGAGCAGTTCTTC
CDR3aa: CASSPPGNNEQFF

len: 13
j_gene: TRBJ2-2
d_gene: .
abundance: .
v_gene: TRBV19
CDR3nt: TGTGCCACCGGACGGTCGAACACCGGGGAGCTGTTTTTT
CDR3aa: CATGRSNTGELFF

len: 21
j_gene: TRBJ2-6
d_gene: TRBD1
abundance: .
v_gene: TRBV7-3
CDR3nt: TGTGCCAGCAGCTCCCCCCAGACCGGGACAGGGGTAGCTCCTGGGGCCAACGTCCTGACTTTC
CDR3aa: CASSSPQTGTGVAPGANVLTF

len: 16
j_gene: TRBJ2-2
d_gene: .
abundance: few
v_gene: TRBV4-2
CDR3nt: TGTGCCAGCAGACCATTTGGGACAAAGAACACCGGGGAGCTGTTTTTT
CDR3aa: CASRPFGTKNTGELFF

len: 15
j_gene: TRBJ1-1
d_gene: .
abundance: .
v_gene: TRBV28
CDR3nt: TGTGCCAGCAGCACTACATCACGGGGGGTCACTGAAGCTTTCTTT
CDR3aa: CASSTTSRGVTEAFF

len: 16
j_gene: TRBJ2-2
d_gene: TRBD2
abundance: .
v_gene: TRBV5-1
CDR3nt: TGCGCCAGCAGCTTGACGGCGGGAGTAGGTAGGAGGGAGCTGTTTTTT
CDR3aa: CASSLTAGVGRRELFF

len: 16
j_gene: TRBJ1-5
d_gene: .
abundance: .
v_gene: TRBV7-2
CDR3nt: TGTGCCAGCAGCTTTTCGGGGGGAGGTCGTTATCAGCCCCAGCATTTT
CDR3aa: CASSFSGGGRYQPQHF

len: 15
j_gene: TRBJ1-1
d_gene: .
abundance: few
v_gene: TRBV5-1
CDR3nt: TGCGCCAGCAGCTTGTTAGCAGGGGTGGACACTGAAGCTTTCTTT
CDR3aa: CASSLLAGVDTEAFF

len: 17
j_gene: TRBJ1-4
d_gene: .
abundance: few
v_gene: TRBV28
CDR3nt: TGTGCCAGCAGTTTAGGGGCAGGGAGGGCAACTAATGAAAAACTGTTTTTT
CDR3aa: CASSLGAGRATNEKLFF

len: 16
j_gene: TRBJ1-2
d_gene: TRBD1
abundance: .
v_gene: TRBV25-1
CDR3nt: TGTGCCAGCAGTGACTCCCTGACAGGGGGCGGCTATGGCTACACCTTC
CDR3aa: CASSDSLTGGGYGYTF

len: 15
j_gene: TRBJ2-5
d_gene: TRBD2
abundance: .
v_gene: TRBV19
CDR3nt: TGTGCCAGTAGCAATCTGGACGGGGGGTGGGAGACCCAGTACTTC
CDR3aa: CASSNLDGGWETQYF

len: 13
j_gene: TRBJ1-1
d_gene: .
abundance: .
v_gene: TRBV7-2
CDR3nt: TGTGCCAGCAGCTCCTCCGGGAGGACTGAAGCTTTCTTT
CDR3aa: CASSSSGRTEAFF